A single sample gave rise to the 12 T cell receptor beta chains below, sequenced in a study of identical twins. TCRdb re-called the 5' RACE reads with MiXCR, one entry per CDR3 protein. The table shows about 240,000 distinct CDR3 sequences, with roughly 13% occurring only once. The same data also went into a second study, on yellow fever vaccine responses in identical twins.

Specimen: memory (CD45RO+) T cells sorted from blood. These receptors came from a woman under 30 in good health.

In its sample, this clonotype was seen many times. The CDR3 spells CSVRQGVSSYEQYF. The CDR3 DNA sequence: TGCAGCGTCAGACAGGGGGTGAGCTCCTACGAGCAGTACTTC. This chain connects TRBV29-1 to TRBJ2-7; 9 bases align to TRBD1. The CDR3 covers 14 residues. With 6 bases clipped from V and 0 bases from J, the junction kept 6 bases outside the gene matches. The germline V gene has CDR1 SQVTM and CDR2 ANQGSEA.

This rearrangement joins TRBV6-5 to TRBJ2-5; possibly TRBD2 for D (5 bases). Trimming removed 2 bases at V and 3 bases at J, with 7 bases between. CDR1 and CDR2 (germline): MNHEY, SVGAGI. The CDR3 length is 13 residues. The CDR3, as DNA: TGTGCCAGCAGTTACGGAGGAAAAGAGACCCAGTACTTC. It codes for CASSYGGKETQYF.

The gene calls are TRBV27 and TRBJ2-3; the D gene is possibly TRBD1 (5 bases). V shed 7 bases and J shed 2 bases, with 16 bases lying between them. Per the germline V gene, CDR1 is MNHEY and CDR2 is SMNVEV (reference sequence). CDR3 length: 15 residues. The CDR3 loop reads CASKGWQTLTDTQYF. CDR3 nucleotide sequence: TGTGCCAGCAAGGGGTGGCAGACACTCACAGATACGCAGTATTTT.

This clonotype came up a few times. This chain connects TRBV7-2 to TRBJ2-7; 8 bases map to TRBD2. The CDR3 extends over 14 amino acids. Germline assignment: CDR1 SGHTA and CDR2 FQGNSA. The V segment lost 1 base and the J segment 7 bases; nucleotides outside the gene matches: 6. The CDR3 protein is CASSLDGRAEEQYF. The CDR3 DNA reads TGTGCCAGCAGCTTAGACGGGAGGGCCGAAGAGCAGTACTTC.

V gene TRBV6-6 combines with J gene TRBJ2-7; TRBD2 agrees at 7 bases. Germline V gene lookup returns CDR1 MNHNY and CDR2 SVGAGI (reference sequence). This CDR3 is built from 13 residues. V dropped 10 bases and J dropped 0; count of bases not matched to a gene: 6. The DNA for the CDR3 is TGTGCCACATGTTCGGGGGGCTCCTACGAGCAGTACTTC. Its protein is CATCSGGSYEQYF.

At least ten counts were recorded for this clonotype. The V gene is TRBV7-2, the J gene TRBJ2-2; no reliable D call. The CDR3 runs 16 residues. Germline loops: CDR1 SGHTA, CDR2 FQGNSA. V lost 2 bases and J lost 4, with 14 bases in between. This CDR3 is CASSLQPASFTGELFF. CDR3 nucleotides: TGTGCCAGCAGCTTACAGCCAGCCTCCTTCACCGGGGAGCTGTTTTTT. The variable domain in full, completed from reference TRBV7-2 and TRBJ2-2, reads GAGVSQSPSNKVTEKGKDVELRCDPISGHTALYWYRQSLGQGLEFLIYFQGNSAPDKSGLPSDRFSAERTGGSVSTLTIQRTQQEDSAVYLCASSLQPASFTGELFFGEGSRLTVL.

This chain connects TRBV2 to TRBJ1-4; 9 nucleotides align to TRBD1. V was pared by 8 bases and J by 4 bases, with 2 bases of the junction left unmatched. Germline V lookup: CDR1 SNHLY, CDR2 FYNNEI. The CDR3 has 13 residues. The CDR3 loop is CASLDRGNEKLFF. The CDR3 region has the DNA TGTGCCAGCTTGGACAGGGGTAATGAAAAACTGTTTTTT.

The gene calls are TRBV20-1 and TRBJ2-3, with 13 positions matching TRBD2. From germline, CDR1 is DFQATT and CDR2 SNEGSKA (reference sequence). V lost 3 bases and J lost 3; bases outside the gene matches: 3. The CDR3 contains 15 residues. This CDR3 is CSASWGLAGTDTQYF. The CDR3 DNA sequence: TGCAGTGCTAGTTGGGGACTAGCGGGGACAGATACGCAGTATTTT.

This clonotype has at least ten counts. The V gene is TRBV7-2, the J gene TRBJ1-5; no definite D call. V was trimmed by 4 bases and J by 1 base, leaving 11 bases between them. Per germline, CDR1 SGHTA and CDR2 FQGNSA. The CDR3 extends over 15 amino acids. The CDR3 loop reads CASSSGSGSNQPQHF. Here the CDR3 DNA reads TGTGCCAGCAGCTCGGGGAGCGGAAGCAATCAGCCCCAGCATTTT.

The chain uses TRBV6-5 and TRBJ2-7; D possibly corresponds to TRBD1 (5 bases). V was pared by 2 bases and J by 5 bases, with 22 bases between. CDR3 length: 17 amino acids. CDR1 is MNHEY, CDR2 SVGAGI, per germline. In nucleotides, the CDR3 is TGTGCCAGCAGTTACCCGATTAGGGGCACCTCGAGACACGAGCAGTACTTC. It is translated as CASSYPIRGTSRHEQYF.

This clonotype was seen a few times. The chain joins TRBV3-1 to TRBJ1-6; 7 bases map to TRBD1. The CDR3 is 17 residues long. The V gene end was trimmed by 0 bases and the J gene end by 2 bases; junction bases not matched to a gene: 4. CDR1 and CDR2 (germline): LGHDT, YNNKEL (reference sequence). The CDR3 nucleotides are TGTGCCAGCAGCCAAGATGGCAGGGGGACCTATAATTCACCCCTCCACTTT. This encodes CASSQDGRGTYNSPLHF.

The V and J genes are TRBV7-9 and TRBJ2-7; D is perhaps TRBD1 or TRBD2 (6 bases each). The V gene's germline CDR1 is SEHNR and CDR2 FQNEAQ (reference sequence). The V and J ends lost 0 bases and 7 bases respectively, with 13 bases between them. The CDR3 has 14 residues. CDR3 protein: CASSLAGGSGEQYF. CDR3 DNA: TGTGCCAGCAGCTTAGCCGGGGGCTCGGGGGAGCAGTACTTC.